The clone carrying this TCR beta chain was observed once. Its antigen is unknown. This entry belongs to a study of cytomegalovirus exposure and HLA in healthy donors. Findings and caveats of the study: Indistinguishable V segments such as TRBV6-2 and TRBV6-3 were excluded.

In the PCR, 60 Vbeta and 13 Jbeta primers were used. This table comes from immunoSEQ multiplex PCR, and its TCRdb copy is limited to in-frame clones, with some not included. The repertoire has about 160,000 clones, roughly 88% of them found once; the top ten carry around 6%. Germline V gene lookup returns CDR1 MGHRA and CDR2 YSYEKL. The CDR3 is 15 amino acids. V trimming: 2 bases; J trimming: 5 bases; junction bases outside the gene matches: 8. The source is a middle-aged man in good health and CMV-seropositive. J is TRBJ1-2 and V is TRBV4-1, with 7 bases lining up with TRBD1. Sequenced: PBMCs. The CDR3 nucleotides are TGCGCCAGCAGCCAAAATGGCAGGGGGGTATATGGCTACACCTTC. Encoded protein: CASSQNGRGVYGYTF.